What follows are 9 T cell receptor beta chains derived from one specimen sequenced in a study of CD8 T cells in ankylosing spondylitis. TCRdb itself ran the 5' RACE reads through MiXCR, one entry per CDR3 protein. The profile shows some 250,000 distinct CDR3 sequences, approximately 9% of them singletons. The sample comprised blood, either unsorted or a sorted T cell fraction (not recorded which). The receptor source for this set is a male donor with ankylosing spondylitis or in good health (not recorded which).

This clonotype was seen many times. The V gene is TRBV5-5, the J gene TRBJ2-1; tentatively, D is TRBD1 (6 bases). CDR1 SGHKS and CDR2 YYEKEE come from the germline V gene (reference sequence). The CDR3 is made up of 15 amino acids. V lost 1 base to trimming and J lost 2 bases, with 10 bases between them. The CDR3: CASSLSGVPYNEQFF. The DNA for the CDR3 is TGTGCCAGCAGCTTGTCAGGGGTCCCCTACAATGAGCAGTTCTTC.

There are a few counts of this clonotype. The chain couples TRBV7-2 to TRBJ1-5, with a weak D call TRBD1 (5 bases). The germline V and J ends were trimmed by 5 bases and 0 bases, with 17 bases remaining between them. There are 17 residues in the CDR3. CDR1 is SGHTA, CDR2 FQGNSA, per germline. The CDR3 reads CASSPAGTPYSNQPQHF. The CDR3 nucleotides read TGTGCCAGCAGCCCAGCCGGGACGCCCTATAGCAATCAGCCCCAGCATTTT.

This clonotype was found many times. CDR3 sequence: CASNPGTTTDTQYF. CDR3 coding DNA: TGTGCCAGCAACCCTGGGACTACCACAGATACGCAGTATTTT. This sequence joins TRBV9 and TRBJ2-3; 7 bases agree with TRBD2. The V gene's germline CDR1 is SGDLS and CDR2 YYNGEE. This CDR3 region has 14 residues. V lost 6 bases, J lost 2 bases, and 6 bases stayed unmatched.

The chain has TRBV6-1 and TRBJ1-1; no clear D. This CDR3 has 12 residues. V was cut by 6 bases and J by 1 base, with 6 bases left in between. Germline CDR1 reads MNHNS; CDR2 reads SASEGT. This CDR3 reads CASRQQNTEAFF. CDR3 coding DNA: TGTGCCAGCAGACAGCAGAACACTGAAGCTTTCTTT.

This clonotype has ten or more counts. The rearrangement uses TRBV7-2 and TRBJ1-6, with D tentatively TRBD1 (5 bases). CDR1 SGHTA and CDR2 FQGNSA come from the germline V gene. The CDR3 runs 15 residues. Trimming took off 5 bases at V and 9 bases at J, with 17 bases between the two ends. CDR3: CASSTWQGGVSPLHF. As DNA, the CDR3 is TGTGCCAGCAGCACTTGGCAGGGAGGTGTTTCACCCCTCCACTTT.

There are a few counts of this clonotype. This chain connects TRBV9 to TRBJ2-5; D uncertain. The germline V and J ends were trimmed by 3 bases and 2 bases, with 8 bases remaining between them. The CDR3 sequence is 13 residues long. From germline, CDR1 is SGDLS and CDR2 YYNGEE. This CDR3 is CASSATPQETQYF. The CDR3 DNA is TGTGCCAGCAGCGCGACTCCACAAGAGACCCAGTACTTC.

This rearrangement joins TRBV5-1 to TRBJ1-2, with D unresolved. CDR3 length equals 13 residues. Trimming shortened V by 0 bases and J by 3 bases, and 6 bases separated the two germline ends. In germline, CDR1 is SGHRS, CDR2 YFSETQ. The CDR3 DNA reads TGCGCCAGCAGCTTGGACATCCACTATGGCTACACCTTC. As protein: CASSLDIHYGYTF.

This clonotype was found many times. V usage is TRBV7-9 and J usage is TRBJ2-7, with 9 bases lining up with TRBD1. Germline V gene sequence: CDR1 SEHNR, CDR2 FQNEAQ (reference sequence). The CDR3 is 16 amino acids. The V and J ends lost 4 bases and 6 bases, in that order; junction bases with no gene match: 13. CDR3 bases: TGTGCCAGCAGCTCCCGCCGGGACAGGGTGACGGTCGAGCAGTACTTC. As protein: CASSSRRDRVTVEQYF.

This chain links TRBV21-1 with TRBJ2-5; TRBD2 is the table's D call and was not checked against the DNA. TRBV21-1 is listed as a pseudogene. The CDR3 covers 17 residues. DNA for the CDR3: TGTGCCAGCAGCAAATGGGTCGGGAGGGTCCCCCAAGAGACCCAGTACTTC. Amino acid sequence: CASSKWVGRVPQETQYF.